This is a list of T cell receptor beta chains from one sample in a study of beta chain features in type 1 diabetes. Using immunoSEQ multiplex PCR, the repertoire was profiled, and TCRdb retains in-frame clones only, with some absent. The data hold 300,000 to 350,000 clones, with about 14% observed a single time. The source material was naive CD4+ T cells from blood. These receptors originate from a young woman with type 1 diabetes. Each CDR3 is given with its conserved first and last residue. A D gene is named only where the DNA matches it firmly. Clone size is shown for a subset of rows, as once, few, many or a class of expanded clone.

d_call,clone_size,j_call,v_call,cdr3_nt,cdr3_aa
-,-,TRBJ2-2,TRBV9,TGTGCCAGCAGCCTCCTTCAGTGGGGGCCTGGGGCCGGGGAGCTGTTTTTT,CASSLLQWGPGAGELFF
-,-,TRBJ1-1,TRBV15,TGTGCCACCAGGCGGGGGCCAGGGATGAACACTGAAGCTTTCTTT,CATRRGPGMNTEAFF
-,few,TRBJ1-2,TRBV19,TGTGCCAGTAGTATGGGGCCAGGGGATGGCTACACCTTC,CASSMGPGDGYTF
TRBD1,-,TRBJ1-4,TRBV5-1,TGCGCCAGCAGCTTGGCCGGGACAGGGGGCGAAAAACTGTTTTTT,CASSLAGTGGEKLFF
TRBD1,-,TRBJ2-1,TRBV11-2,TGTGCCAGCAGCGTCGGGGACAGGCAGTTCTTC,CASSVGDRQFF
-,-,TRBJ2-7,TRBV29-1,TGCAGCTCCGTCGGGGGAAAAGGCGAGCAGTACTTC,CSSVGGKGEQYF
TRBD1,few,TRBJ1-2,TRBV5-1,TGCGCCAGCAGCTTGGAGCAGGGCAGGGGGTCTGGCTACACCTTC,CASSLEQGRGSGYTF
TRBD2,-,TRBJ2-5,TRBV7-2,TGTGCCAGCAGCTTAGGTAGCGGGATTGAGACCCAGTACTTC,CASSLGSGIETQYF
TRBD1,few,TRBJ1-2,TRBV7-2,TGTGCCAGCAGCCCAGGACAGGGTTGGGGCGTCTACACCTTC,CASSPGQGWGVYTF
TRBD2,-,TRBJ2-3,TRBV7-9,TGTGCCAGCAGCTCTGGGACTAGCGGGAGGGCAGATACGCAGTATTTT,CASSSGTSGRADTQYF
TRBD2,-,TRBJ2-7,TRBV10-3,TGTGCCATCAGTGAGACGGAGCGGGGGGAGCAGTACTTC,CAISETERGEQYF
TRBD1,-,TRBJ2-3,TRBV27,TGTGCCAGCAGTGCCTGGGACAGTTTTTTCACAGATACGCAGTATTTT,CASSAWDSFFTDTQYF
TRBD2,-,TRBJ2-1,TRBV4-1,TGCGCCAGCAGCCATTTCAGGGTTAAAGCGGGAGAAAGGAGCTCCTACAATGAGCAGTTCTTC,CASSHFRVKAGERSSYNEQFF
-,many,TRBJ2-1,TRBV27,TGTCGGAGGGACAATGAGCAGTTCTTC,CRRDNEQFF
TRBD1,-,TRBJ2-1,TRBV9,TGTGCCAGCAGCACCCGACAGGGGTCCTACAATGAGCAGTTCTTC,CASSTRQGSYNEQFF
TRBD2,few,TRBJ2-2,TRBV5-4,TGTGCCAGCAGCCGGACTAGCGAGAACACCGGGGAGCTGTTTTTT,CASSRTSENTGELFF
TRBD2,few,TRBJ2-5,TRBV9,TGTGCCAGCAGCGTAGGCGATAGCGGGATTTTCGGTGAGACCCAGTACTTC,CASSVGDSGIFGETQYF
-,few,TRBJ1-3,TRBV11-2,TGTGCCAGCAGCCCCAGTAAAAATCCGGGAAACACCATATATTTT,CASSPSKNPGNTIYF
TRBD1,few,TRBJ1-1,TRBV5-6,TGTGCCAGCAGCTCCGGACAGGGAGTCGTCACTGAAGCTTTCTTT,CASSSGQGVVTEAFF
TRBD1,few,TRBJ2-1,TRBV11-3,TGTGCCAGCAGCTTAGACTCGGGCAGGGGGCCTGAGTTCTTC,CASSLDSGRGPEFF